One T cell receptor beta chain is described in this entry. Antigen unknown. This record comes from a study of shared clonotypes between healthy human individuals. Findings of the study overall: Memory subsets generally showed smaller estimated richness than naive subsets did. The generation probabilities recorded for non-shared clonotypes fell below those of clonotypes shared by all four donors.

The input for sorted-subset replicate PCRs was around 210 ng DNA, tens of thousands of T cell genomes. The protocol was immunoSEQ multiplex PCR, while the TCRdb copy is restricted to in-frame clones and leaves out a portion. In the table there are around 1.5 million clones, around 98% of which are singletons. Trimming left V 5 bases short and J 0 bases short, with 10 bases between. This CDR3 region has 14 residues. Germline V gene data show CDR1 as SGHTA and CDR2 as FQGNSA. CD4+ cells yielded CD45RA+ naive and CD45RA-negative memory subsets. The sample was naive CD4+ T cells sorted from blood. Specified subset: CD45RA+ positively selected. V gene TRBV7-2 combines with J gene TRBJ1-1; D call uncertain. This receptor was identified in a young man in good health. The CDR3 nucleotides are TGTGCCAGCAGCACCTCTTGGATGAACACTGAAGCTTTCTTT. Protein product: CASSTSWMNTEAFF.